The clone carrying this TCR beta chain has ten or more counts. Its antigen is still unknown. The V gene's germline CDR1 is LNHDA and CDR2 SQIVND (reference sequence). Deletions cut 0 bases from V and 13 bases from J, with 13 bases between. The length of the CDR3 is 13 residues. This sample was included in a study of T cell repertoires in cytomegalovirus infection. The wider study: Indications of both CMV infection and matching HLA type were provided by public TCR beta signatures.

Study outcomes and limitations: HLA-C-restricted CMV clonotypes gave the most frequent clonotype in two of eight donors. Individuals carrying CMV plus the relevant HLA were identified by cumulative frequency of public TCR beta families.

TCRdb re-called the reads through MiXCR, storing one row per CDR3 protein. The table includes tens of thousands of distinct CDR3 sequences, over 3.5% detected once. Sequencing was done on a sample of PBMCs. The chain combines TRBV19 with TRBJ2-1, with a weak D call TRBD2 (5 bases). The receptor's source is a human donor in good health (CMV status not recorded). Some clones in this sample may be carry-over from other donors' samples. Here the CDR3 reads CASSIDPGLHQFF. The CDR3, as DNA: TGTGCCAGTAGTATAGACCCTGGACTCCACCAGTTCTTC.